This T cell receptor beta chain was recorded in a study of blood T cell repertoires in COVID-19. Using immunoSEQ multiplex PCR, the repertoire was profiled, and TCRdb retains in-frame clones only, with some absent. Of 200,000 to 300,000 clones in the sample, 80% to 90% were seen once. The CDR3 is 13 amino acids. CDR1 LNHDA and CDR2 SQIVND come from the germline V gene (reference sequence). Deletions cut 1 base from V and 4 bases from J, with 7 bases between. Source material: peripheral blood. J is TRBJ1-1 and V is TRBV19; D unresolved. The TCR originated in a man between 60 and 70 years old with acute or convalescent COVID-19. Here the CDR3 reads CASSIGRVTEAFF. CDR3 DNA: TGTGCCAGTAGTATAGGGAGGGTCACTGAAGCTTTCTTT.